Shown below are 18 T cell receptor beta chains from a single sample sequenced in a study of tumor-infiltrating lymphocytes in localized non-small cell lung cancer. TCRdb keeps only in-frame clones here, not all; method: immunoSEQ multiplex PCR. The table lists around 15,000 clones, roughly 72% of them singletons. Sequencing input: lung tumor tissue. The receptors were gathered from a human donor with non-small cell lung cancer.

This clone was seen a handful of times. V usage is TRBV7-2 and J usage is TRBJ2-7, with a tentative D call TRBD1 (5 bases). Trimming stripped 2 bases from V and 2 bases from J, with 7 bases between. The CDR3 runs to 13 residues. The germline V gene has CDR1 SGHTA and CDR2 FQGNSA. The CDR3 here is CASSLRTTYEQYF. The DNA of the CDR3 is TGTGCCAGCAGCTTAAGGACAACCTACGAGCAGTACTTC.

This chain joins TRBV6-5 and TRBJ1-2; TRBD1 might be the D (5 bases). Germline V lookup: CDR1 MNHEY, CDR2 SVGAGI. CDR3 length equals 11 residues. Deletions cut 5 bases from V and 6 bases from J, with 7 bases between. CDR3 coding DNA: TGTGCCAGCAGTGGAGGGGATGGCTACACCTTC. Protein sequence: CASSGGDGYTF.

V is TRBV11-1 and J is TRBJ1-4; D is ambiguous. The CDR3 covers 15 residues. CDR1 and CDR2 (germline): SGHAT, FQDESV (reference sequence). Trimming cost V 3 bases and J 7 bases, with 15 bases left between them. The CDR3 spells CASSFTTLSSEKLFF. The CDR3 nucleotides read TGTGCCAGCAGCTTCACGACCCTATCAAGTGAAAAACTGTTTTTT.

In this sample, this clone turned up a few times. The rearrangement uses TRBV4-2 and TRBJ1-1; D call uncertain. The V and J ends lost 0 bases and 0 bases respectively, with 20 bases between them. The CDR3 consists of 19 residues. Germline-derived CDR1 and CDR2 are LGHNA and YNFKEQ. The CDR3 bases are TGTGCCAGCAGCCAAGAAGGCACCGGCCAGCCGAAATTGAACACTGAAGCTTTCTTT. It translates to CASSQEGTGQPKLNTEAFF.

The chain uses TRBV27 and TRBJ1-5; D is possibly TRBD1 (6 bases). The CDR3 sequence is 14 residues long. The V end lost 6 bases, the J end lost 4 bases, and 13 bases lay between the germline ends. Germline CDR1 is MNHEY and CDR2 is SMNVEV (reference sequence). The DNA of the CDR3 is TGTGCCAGCAGGCGCGAAGGGGGGAATCAGCCCCAGCATTTT. Translated, it gives CASRREGGNQPQHF.

This clone was seen a few times. The gene calls are TRBV29-1 and TRBJ1-2, with D possibly being TRBD1 (6 bases). The V gene lost 3 bases and the J gene lost 2 bases, with 13 bases spanning the gap. Germline V gene sequence: CDR1 SQVTM, CDR2 ANQGSEA. The CDR3 length is 14 residues. The CDR3 protein is CSVDSRGRNYGYTF. Here the CDR3 DNA reads TGCAGCGTTGATAGTCGGGGGCGCAACTATGGCTACACCTTC.

The chain is built from TRBV5-1 and TRBJ2-3; TRBD1 might be the D (6 bases). V was cut by 7 bases and J by 1 base, with 7 bases left in between. Germline-derived CDR1 and CDR2 are SGHRS and YFSETQ. This CDR3 contains 12 residues. Here the CDR3 DNA reads TGCGCCAGCCGACAGGGCACAGATACGCAGTATTTT. It is translated as CASRQGTDTQYF.

Here the CDR3 reads CASSLEGQGSYGYTF. CDR3 sequence (DNA): TGTGCCAGCAGCTTGGAGGGGCAGGGATCCTATGGCTACACCTTC. This rearrangement joins TRBV5-5 to TRBJ1-2; maybe TRBD1 (5 bases). This CDR3 contains 15 residues. Germline assignment: CDR1 SGHKS and CDR2 YYEKEE (reference sequence). V shed 0 bases and J shed 4 bases, with 13 bases lying between them.

V is TRBV19 and J is TRBJ2-7, with 10 bases that match TRBD1. CDR3 size: 13 residues. The germline gives CDR1 LNHDA, CDR2 SQIVND (reference sequence). Trimming at V came to 8 bases and at J to 6 bases, leaving 7 bases not matched to a gene. The CDR3 DNA reads TGTGCCAGTTCAGGACAGGGGGAGTCCGAGCAGTACTTC. Translating it yields CASSGQGESEQYF.

The chain links TRBV12-5 to TRBJ2-7; a weak D match, TRBD2 (6 bases). The CDR3 loop spans 16 amino acids. Germline CDR1 and CDR2: LGHNT and FRNRAP. V dropped 4 bases and J dropped 4 bases, with 20 bases sitting between them. The CDR3 loop reads CASGSPGGKLRYEQYF. CDR3 sequence (DNA): TGTGCTAGTGGTTCCCCTGGCGGGAAACTCAGGTACGAGCAGTACTTC.

The chain uses TRBV18 and TRBJ1-1; D unclear. The germline V gene encodes CDR1 KGHSH and CDR2 LQKENI. Deletions cut 2 bases from V and 1 base from J, with 8 bases between. The CDR3 consists of 14 residues. CDR3 nucleotide sequence: TGTGCCAGCTCACCAAGATCAGGGAACACTGAAGCTTTCTTT. Its translation: CASSPRSGNTEAFF.

This clone was picked up one time. This sequence joins TRBV6-6 and TRBJ2-3; D unclear. From germline, CDR1 is MNHNY and CDR2 SVGAGI (reference sequence). The CDR3 loop spans 15 amino acids. Trimming pared 5 bases from V and 2 bases from J, leaving 14 bases between. DNA for the CDR3: TGTGCCAGCAGTAAGAGTCCCCACCTCACAGATACGCAGTATTTT. Translating gives CASSKSPHLTDTQYF.

In DNA form, the CDR3 reads TGTGCCAGCACGAGGGACAGGGTAATCAATCAGCCCCAGCATTTT. Amino acid sequence: CASTRDRVINQPQHF. The chain has TRBV2 and TRBJ1-5; 9 nucleotides agree with TRBD1. Germline loops: CDR1 SNHLY, CDR2 FYNNEI. J was trimmed by 3 bases and V by 7 bases; bases with no gene match: 7. This CDR3 comprises 15 residues.

This clone turned up a few times. This chain links TRBV5-8 with TRBJ1-5; D uncertain. Germline V lookup: CDR1 SGHTS, CDR2 YDEGEE. The V and J ends lost 0 bases and 4 bases respectively, with 11 bases between them. There are 15 residues in the CDR3. The CDR3: CASSLGTAGNQPQHF. CDR3 DNA: TGTGCCAGCAGCTTGGGGACCGCCGGGAATCAGCCCCAGCATTTT.

The CDR3 bases are TGCAGCGTTACCCTAAAAGATACGCAGTATTTT. It translates to CSVTLKDTQYF. The chain links TRBV29-1 to TRBJ2-3, with unresolved D. This CDR3 is built from 11 residues. The V end was cut by 5 bases, the J end by 5 bases, with 8 bases between. Germline CDR1 and CDR2: SQVTM and ANQGSEA.

The sample holds a few counts of this clone. This sequence joins TRBV19 and TRBJ1-1; D gene unclear. This CDR3 contains 12 residues. Trimming stripped 9 bases from V and 4 bases from J, with 12 bases between. CDR1 LNHDA and CDR2 SQIVND come from the germline V gene (reference sequence). CDR3 in DNA: TGTGCCAGCGGGAGGGAAAGCACTGAAGCTTTCTTT. Its translation: CASGRESTEAFF. The full variable domain, completed using reference TRBV19 and TRBJ1-1, is DGGITQSPKYLFRKEGQNVTLSCEQNLNHDAMYWYRQDPGQGLRLIYYSQIVNDFQKGDIAEGYSVSREKKESFPLTVTSAQKNPTAFYLCASGRESTEAFFGQGTRLTVV.

The chain has TRBV5-8 and TRBJ2-1, with 9 nucleotides matching TRBD1. This CDR3 is 15 amino acids long. The germline V gene has CDR1 SGHTS and CDR2 YDEGEE. V trimming: 2 bases; J trimming: 4 bases; junction bases outside the gene matches: 4. The CDR3 DNA sequence: TGTGCCAGCAGCTTAGACAGGGGGGGATACAATGAGCAGTTCTTC. Translation gives CASSLDRGGYNEQFF.

The chain has TRBV29-1 and TRBJ1-5, with TRBD1 as a possible D gene (5 bases). In germline, CDR1 is SQVTM, CDR2 ANQGSEA. The CDR3 runs 12 residues. Between the trimmed V and J ends, which lost 7 bases and 5 bases, there was a span of 12 bases. The CDR3 DNA is TGCAGCGCTCGGGACGGTGATCAGCCCCAGCATTTT. Its translation is CSARDGDQPQHF.